This TCR beta chain stems from a study of immune evolution from preneoplasia to lung adenocarcinoma. V lost 6 bases, J lost 4 bases, and 18 bases lay in between. CDR1 MNHEY and CDR2 SMNVEV come from the germline V gene (reference sequence). The CDR3 loop spans 16 amino acids. Clones were sequenced by immunoSEQ multiplex PCR, and TCRdb holds only the in-frame ones, with some missing. The data hold 20,000 to 25,000 clones, with approximately 75% observed a single time. The TCR comes from a person aged 55 to 75 with lung adenocarcinoma. This rearrangement joins TRBV27 to TRBJ2-2, with D maybe TRBD2 (5 bases). Sequenced: FFPE invasive lung adenocarcinoma tissue. Here the CDR3 reads CASSQGSGRGTGELFF. The CDR3, as DNA: TGTGCCAGCAGCCAAGGAAGCGGCCGAGGCACCGGGGAGCTGTTTTTT.